This T cell receptor beta chain was found in a study of blood T cell repertoires in COVID-19 (dated by TCRdb to about 2020). Describing the broader study: Collaborator samples came from the United States, Italy and Spain and covered acute and convalescent phases of COVID-19. The prospective study material was composed of cDNA or gDNA derived from T cells, B-cell-depleted T cells, or PBMCs. Where available, HLA class I and class II types were obtained from metadata supplied by the sample provider rather than from assay-based typing. A freely available public database, intended as a resource for researchers studying the immune response to SARS-CoV-2, is where the repertoires were released. A de-identified subject ID, COVID-19 status, age in years and sex were almost always included in the sample metadata. The samples were drawn from the first 160 participants of the ongoing ImmuneRACE study and from 950 to 1,500 subjects provided by 6 global collaborators. The dataset comprised deeply sampled blood TCRbeta repertoires from subjects exposed to, actively infected with, or recovered from COVID-19.

To note about this clone: Which antigen it targets is not known. No qualities accompany the bases; no much larger clone lies one base away.

The V end loses 2 bases and the J end loses 2 bases, and a stretch of 15 bases separates them. The CDR3 runs 16 amino acids, cysteine and phenylalanine included. The retained sequence is limited to the CDR3, 48 bases, with the frame set at the first base. CDR1 and CDR2, looked up from the germline V gene, are MGHRA and YSYEKL. General findings and caveats noted by the study authors: How much clinical and demographic metadata was included differed by source and by participant, and the metadata was provided uncurated.

TCRbeta CDR3 regions were amplified from genomic DNA by means of the immunoSEQ Assay, a bias-controlled multiplex PCR. The authors processed their data as follows. Within the assay, amplification of reference gene primers was used to estimate how many nucleated cells each sample contained. To quantify the absolute abundance of each unique TCRbeta CDR3 rearrangement, sequence reads were collapsed and filtered. For each sample, productive Simpson clonality was calculated as the square root of Simpson's diversity index across productive rearrangements. This is the immuneACCESS table as TCRdb keeps it, with only in-frame sequences that have V and J called. A part of the clones is gone; compared with another copy, unresolved V genes explain less than half, and the rest is unexplained. From that table come the V and J calls and clone size; the DNA was used to work out D and trimming. This sample has 150,000 to 200,000 clones in its table, and around 90% of those were observed once. Approximately 9.4% of the sample comes from the top ten.

Participants in the prospective study were aged roughly 18 to 100 years, lived in about two dozen United States geographic areas, and enrolled through a virtual design. To assign participants to cohorts, the prospective study relied on clinical history that participants themselves reported in a screening survey and a study questionnaire. Recovered participants in ImmuneRACE Cohort 3 were defined by two consecutive negative NP/OP PCR tests, clearance by a healthcare professional, or resolution of symptoms. Each participant in the prospective study had whole blood, serum and a nasopharyngeal or oropharyngeal swab collected by mobile phlebotomists. Prospective study participants could optionally give additional blood draws and questionnaires over an approximately two-month period. Before DNA extraction, prospective study blood samples were shipped either frozen or at room temperature.

This clonotype originated in a woman between 18 and 29 years old who had recovered from COVID-19. Sequencing was done on a sample of PBMCs or T cells enriched from blood (not recorded which). Rearrangement joined TRBV4-1 to TRBJ1-1, with a weak D call of TRBD1 (5 bases match). At the DNA level, the sequence is TGCGCCAGCAGCCAACACCGCGGGACGGTAAACACTGAAGCTTTCTTT. Its coded protein is CASSQHRGTVNTEAFF.